This passage covers 8 T cell receptor beta chains from one sample sequenced in a study of PD-1 blockade in classical Hodgkin lymphoma. The time point denotes: cycle 4 day 1 (C4D1), after five to seven weeks of nivolumab. Brentuximab vedotin exposure varied, and every patient relapsed after autologous stem cell transplantation. Clones were sequenced by immunoSEQ multiplex PCR, and TCRdb holds only the in-frame ones, with some missing. The repertoire holds roughly 40,000 clones, 78% seen once, with around 35% in the top ten. Material: peripheral blood mononuclear cells (PBMCs), obtained before the fourth cycle of nivolumab. The receptors here all came from a human donor with classical Hodgkin lymphoma.

The chain recombines TRBV4-2 with TRBJ2-5; 7 nucleotides match TRBD2. The germline V gene encodes CDR1 LGHNA and CDR2 YNFKEQ. This CDR3 has 13 residues. V lost 5 bases and J lost 5; bases outside the gene matches: 5. The DNA for the CDR3 is TGTGCCAGCAGCACTAGCGCGTGGGAGACCCAGTACTTC. This sequence encodes CASSTSAWETQYF.

This clone was observed a handful of times. Here the CDR3 DNA reads TGTGCCAGCAAGGAACAAGCGGGGTCCTACAATGAGCAGTTCTTC. It yields the protein CASKEQAGSYNEQFF. This sequence joins TRBV7-9 and TRBJ2-1; TRBD2 agrees at 7 bases. With 7 bases clipped from V and 1 base from J, the junction kept 7 bases outside the gene matches. The CDR3 is 15 amino acids. CDR1 SEHNR and CDR2 FQNEAQ come from the germline V gene (reference sequence).

V is TRBV4-3 and J is TRBJ2-7; TRBD2 matches at 8 bases. V lost 0 bases, J lost 9 bases, and 10 bases stayed unmatched. The length of the CDR3 is 15 residues. Germline V gene sequence: CDR1 LGHNA, CDR2 YSLEER. For the CDR3, the DNA is TGCGCCAGCAGCCAAGATCGAGCGGGACTAGAAGGGCAGTACTTC. This codes for CASSQDRAGLEGQYF.

Remarks on this clone: At the DNA level, this CDR3 is encoded by other sequences in the same sample as well. The chain uses TRBV7-9 and TRBJ1-2, with D maybe TRBD1 (5 bases). Germline V gene sequence: CDR1 SEHNR, CDR2 FQNEAQ (reference sequence). The CDR3 covers 13 residues. Trimming stripped 2 bases from V and 4 bases from J, with 8 bases between. The CDR3 DNA reads as TGTGCCAGCAGCTTACAGGGATCCTATGGCTACACCTTC. This codes for CASSLQGSYGYTF.

The rearrangement links TRBV5-1 to TRBJ2-7, with TRBD1 identical over 8 bases. Looked up from germline, CDR1 is SGHRS and CDR2 is YFSETQ. The length of the CDR3 is 16 residues. V was clipped by 0 bases and J by 0 bases; unmatched bases: 5. CDR3 region: CASSLGGQVSSYEQYF. The DNA for the CDR3 is TGCGCCAGCAGCTTGGGGGGACAGGTTAGCTCCTACGAGCAGTACTTC.

In this sample, this clone turned up many times. V is TRBV5-4 and J is TRBJ1-1; D ambiguous. Per the germline V gene, CDR1 is SGHNT and CDR2 is YYREEE (reference sequence). CDR3 size: 13 residues. V was cut by 1 base and J by 1 base, with 5 bases left in between. In DNA, the CDR3 is TGTGCCAGCAGCTTGCAACCGAACACTGAAGCTTTCTTT. This codes for CASSLQPNTEAFF.

V gene TRBV7-2 combines with J gene TRBJ2-3; 8 positions match TRBD2. This CDR3 is built from 18 residues. CDR1 and CDR2 from the germline V gene are SGHTA and FQGNSA. The J segment lost 0 bases and the V segment lost 6 bases, leaving 14 bases of the junction unmatched. CDR3 sequence reads: CASRELGGAGASTDTQYF. Written as DNA, the CDR3 is TGTGCCAGCAGGGAATTAGGTGGAGCGGGGGCTAGCACAGATACGCAGTATTTT.

The rearrangement joins TRBV7-3 to TRBJ1-5; no clear D. Germline lookup yields CDR1 SGHTA and CDR2 FQGTGA. This CDR3 is built from 13 residues. Trimming shortened V by 5 bases and J by 5 bases, and 10 bases separated the two germline ends. The CDR3 DNA sequence: TGTGCCAGCAGCCAAGACGGGCATCAGCCCCAGCATTTT. This gives the protein CASSQDGHQPQHF.